This T cell receptor beta chain was identified during a study of CD8 T cells in Susac syndrome. CD8+ and CD4+ T cells taken from blood had their TCR beta sequenced. Isolation of CD8+ and CD4+ T cells was performed negatively, whereas enrichment of TEMRA cells was done by FACS. An amount of RNA that ranged from roughly 0.5 to 1 ug was reverse transcribed with random hexamers. immunoSEQ multiplex PCR amplified TCR beta CDR3 across 54 Vbeta, 13 Jbeta. A single record per CDR3 protein comes from TCRdb applying MiXCR to the immunoSEQ multiplex PCR reads. Among roughly 190,000 distinct CDR3 sequences listed, over 90% were seen once. The source is a human donor with Susac syndrome. Sequenced: CD8+ T cells from PBMCs.

The CDR3: CAWSSEMALYEQYF. Written as DNA, the CDR3 is TGTGCCTGGAGTTCGGAGATGGCCCTATACGAGCAGTACTTC. This rearrangement joins TRBV30 to TRBJ2-7; D not resolved. V was shortened by 2 bases and J by 4 bases, with 15 bases between the two germline ends. The CDR3 loop spans 14 amino acids. CDR1 GTSNPN and CDR2 SVGIG come from the germline V gene (reference sequence).